The clone carrying this T cell receptor beta chain was picked up many times. What it binds is not known. The CDR3 extends over 14 amino acids. The V segment lost 6 bases and the J segment 9 bases; nucleotides outside the gene matches: 14. Germline V gene lookup returns CDR1 DFQATT and CDR2 SNEGSKA (reference sequence). These data originate in a study of T cell repertoires in cytomegalovirus infection. Study as a whole: From public TCR beta signatures came an indication of both CMV infection and matching HLA type. Notes on the study in general: Dominating the ex vivo response were HLA-C-restricted CMV-specific TCR beta clonotypes. Summed frequency of shared TCR beta families picked out CMV carriers who also had the relevant HLA.

TCRdb re-derived calls from the reads in MiXCR, one entry per CDR3 protein. The sample yields 310,000 or so distinct CDR3 sequences, roughly 16% seen once. The chain employs TRBV20-1 and TRBJ2-1, with 7 bases aligning to TRBD1. This clonotype was obtained from a human donor in good health (CMV status not recorded). Some clones in this sample may be carry-over from other donors' samples. Sample: PBMCs. CDR3 coding DNA: TGCAGTGCAAAGGGGGAACAGGGGTGGAGTGAGCAGTTCTTC. Its protein product is CSAKGEQGWSEQFF.